The clone carrying this T cell receptor (beta chain) was detected only once. All donors qualified as healthy HIV-negative adults and had experienced no recent acute infections or vaccinations. Clones were read by immunoSEQ multiplex PCR, and TCRdb kept only the in-frame ones, dropping some. This sample has about 1.4 million clones, with roughly 95% found just once. These data are taken from a study of shared clonotypes between healthy human individuals. The origin of this receptor is a man aged 25 to 40 in good health. The sequencing input was naive CD4+ T cells sorted from blood. The subset is: CD45RA+ positively selected.

The CDR3 DNA is TGTGCCAGCAGTATGGGGGGGCCCTACGAGCAGTACTTC. The encoded protein is CASSMGGPYEQYF. The rearrangement joins TRBV2 to TRBJ2-7; TRBD2 is a possible D gene (7 bases). Looked up from germline, CDR1 is SNHLY and CDR2 is FYNNEI. The CDR3 is 13 residues long. Trimming pared 5 bases from V and 2 bases from J, leaving 10 bases between.